These 24 T cell receptor beta chains originate from one sample sequenced in a study of T cell changes during pregnancy in multiple sclerosis. Measured with immunoSEQ multiplex PCR; TCRdb has only the in-frame clones, and not every one. The profile covers about 130,000 clones, with less than 97% appearing a single time and 0.44% taken by the ten largest. The source was peripheral blood, collected after pregnancy. Receptors originate from a female donor with multiple sclerosis, enrolled in a pregnancy study.

The rearrangement joins TRBV7-2 to TRBJ1-2; 12 bases line up with TRBD1. The CDR3 runs to 16 residues. Germline V gene lookup returns CDR1 SGHTA and CDR2 FQGNSA. The trim removed 3 bases at V and 4 bases at J, leaving 6 bases unmatched. The CDR3 region is CASSFPGQGAGYGYTF. The CDR3 DNA follows: TGTGCCAGCAGCTTCCCGGGACAGGGGGCCGGCTATGGCTACACCTTC.

The chain carries TRBV28 and TRBJ2-7; no definite D call. The length of the CDR3 is 16 residues. V lost 4 bases to trimming and J lost 2 bases, with 18 bases between them. Germline CDR1 is MDHEN and CDR2 is SYDVKM. CDR3 sequence reads: CASSYPVGERTYEQYF. As DNA, the CDR3 is TGTGCCAGCAGTTACCCTGTAGGAGAACGAACCTACGAGCAGTACTTC. The entire variable domain, with the rest obtained from reference TRBV28 and TRBJ2-7, is as follows: DVKVTQSSRYLVKRTGEKVFLECVQDMDHENMFWYRQDPGLGLRLIYFSYDVKMKEKGDIPEGYSVSREKKERFSLILESASTNQTSMYLCASSYPVGERTYEQYFGPGTRLTVT.

This chain joins TRBV5-1 and TRBJ2-2; no definite D call. There are 15 residues in the CDR3. CDR1 and CDR2 from the germline V gene are SGHRS and YFSETQ. V lost 0 bases and J lost 5, with 11 bases in between. CDR3 residues: CASSLATRGTGELFF. CDR3 bases: TGCGCCAGCAGCTTGGCAACGAGAGGAACCGGGGAGCTGTTTTTT.

The gene calls are TRBV9 and TRBJ2-1; weak D call: TRBD1 (5 bases). CDR3 length equals 11 residues. The germline gives CDR1 SGDLS, CDR2 YYNGEE. The V end lost 4 bases, the J end lost 10 bases, and 9 bases lay between the germline ends. The CDR3 sequence is CASSQGIEQFF. In DNA form, the CDR3 reads TGTGCCAGCAGCCAGGGTATCGAGCAGTTCTTC.

The V gene is TRBV6-6, the J gene TRBJ2-1; a weak D match, TRBD2 (5 bases). From germline, CDR1 is MNHNY and CDR2 SVGAGI (reference sequence). V lost 10 bases, J lost 4 bases, and 8 bases lay in between. The CDR3 extends over 11 amino acids. The CDR3 loop reads CATDSYNEQFF. In DNA, the CDR3 is TGTGCCACGGACTCGTACAATGAGCAGTTCTTC.

The CDR3 bases are TGTGCCAGCAGTTACGGGGTTAAGGGGGCCGGGGAGCTGTTTTTT. This codes for CASSYGVKGAGELFF. The chain couples TRBV6-6 to TRBJ2-2; TRBD1 might be the D (6 bases). CDR3 size: 15 residues. The V and J ends lost 2 bases and 6 bases respectively, with 13 bases between them. From germline, CDR1 is MNHNY and CDR2 SVGAGI (reference sequence).

The chain couples TRBV7-9 to TRBJ1-1; TRBD1 agrees at 7 bases. Trimming at V came to 4 bases and at J to 10 bases, leaving 3 bases not matched to a gene. The CDR3 sequence is 11 residues long. Germline values: CDR1 SEHNR, CDR2 FQNEAQ (reference sequence). Here the CDR3 DNA reads TGTGCCAGCAGCTCACAGGGGAGAGCTTTCTTT. This gives the protein CASSSQGRAFF.

The chain employs TRBV28 and TRBJ2-7; 9 nucleotides match TRBD1. Germline V gene data show CDR1 as MDHEN and CDR2 as SYDVKM. V trimming: 5 bases; J trimming: 2 bases; junction bases outside the gene matches: 7. The length of the CDR3 is 15 residues. CDR3 region: CASSLTGQGTYEQYF. CDR3 sequence (DNA): TGTGCCAGCAGTCTCACGGGACAGGGTACCTACGAGCAGTACTTC.

The chain carries TRBV2 and TRBJ2-2; 8 bases line up with TRBD2. Germline values: CDR1 SNHLY, CDR2 FYNNEI. The CDR3 runs 13 residues. With V trimmed by 8 bases and J by 2 bases, 1 base remained unmatched. DNA for the CDR3: TGTGCCAGCCGGGGGGGTAACACCGGGGAGCTGTTTTTT. Its protein product is CASRGGNTGELFF.

The J gene is TRBJ1-1, the V gene TRBV6-1; 8 nucleotides line up with TRBD1. With 7 bases clipped from V and 5 bases from J, the junction kept 9 bases outside the gene matches. The CDR3 consists of 14 residues. Germline V gives CDR1 MNHNS, CDR2 SASEGT. The CDR3 is CASKSGTGGTEAFF. The CDR3 nucleotides are TGTGCCAGCAAATCCGGGACAGGAGGGACTGAAGCTTTCTTT.

The chain employs TRBV5-4 and TRBJ2-1; TRBD1 agrees at 10 bases. The J segment lost 8 bases and the V segment lost 2 bases, leaving 7 bases of the junction unmatched. This CDR3 spans 15 amino acids. The germline CDR1 and CDR2 sequences are SGHNT and YYREEE (reference sequence). The CDR3 region has the DNA TGTGCCAGCAGCTTCGGACAGGGGGGTTTCCATGAGCAGTTCTTC. Translating it yields CASSFGQGGFHEQFF.

A remark on this clone: Because the CDR3's place on the DNA is in doubt, the DNA is left out and the CDR3 is given as listed by TCRdb. This chain links TRBV21-1 with TRBJ1-4; TRBD1, the table's D call, was not compared with the DNA. TRBV21-1 is listed as a pseudogene. From its first to its last residue, the CDR3 has 15 amino acids. The CDR3: CASTEVGQGNEKLFF.

The chain links TRBV30 to TRBJ2-7, with a weak D call TRBD2 (7 bases). Germline CDR1 GTSNPN, CDR2 SVGIG (reference sequence). Trimming shortened V by 0 bases and J by 5 bases, and 14 bases separated the two germline ends. This CDR3 spans 14 amino acids. The CDR3 reads CAWSVKGGADEQYF. The CDR3 DNA follows: TGTGCCTGGAGTGTAAAAGGGGGGGCGGACGAGCAGTACTTC.

The gene calls are TRBV9 and TRBJ2-1; 7 bases line up with TRBD2. CDR1 and CDR2 (germline): SGDLS, YYNGEE. Trimming removed 0 bases from V and 5 bases from J; junction bases left unmatched: 5. CDR3 length: 15 residues. The CDR3 DNA reads as TGTGCCAGCAGCGTAGACGGGAGGACCCACAATGAGCAGTTCTTC. Protein sequence: CASSVDGRTHNEQFF.

This clone was seen a handful of times. The genes are TRBV19 and TRBJ1-4; no firm D call. Per germline, CDR1 LNHDA and CDR2 SQIVND (reference sequence). The CDR3 totals 13 residues. The V end was cut by 3 bases, the J end by 7 bases, with 9 bases between. The CDR3 spells CASSISPVEKLFF. CDR3 nucleotide sequence: TGTGCCAGTAGTATTTCCCCAGTTGAAAAACTGTTTTTT.

The chain couples TRBV18 to TRBJ2-4, with D perhaps TRBD2 (6 bases). The germline CDR1 and CDR2 sequences are KGHSH and LQKENI. The CDR3 extends over 15 amino acids. Trimming removed 2 bases from V and 1 base from J, with 9 bases in between. The CDR3 region has the DNA TGTGCCAGCTCACCAACGCGGGGTGCCAAAAACATTCAGTACTTC. Translating it yields CASSPTRGAKNIQYF.

This chain links TRBV7-9 with TRBJ2-1; 8 positions match TRBD1. J was trimmed by 6 bases and V by 9 bases; bases with no gene match: 7. Germline loops: CDR1 SEHNR, CDR2 FQNEAQ (reference sequence). The CDR3 is 13 amino acids. CDR3 loop: CARGQEGSNEQFF. The CDR3 bases are TGTGCCAGGGGACAGGAGGGCTCCAATGAGCAGTTCTTC. Full variable domain (rest looked up from reference TRBV7-9 and TRBJ2-1): DTGVSQNPRHKITKRGQNVTFRCDPISEHNRLYWYRQTLGQGPEFLTYFQNEAQLEKSRLLSDRFSAERPKGSFSTLEIQRTEQGDSAMYLCARGQEGSNEQFFGPGTRLTVL.

The V and J genes are TRBV29-1 and TRBJ2-1; a possible D gene is TRBD2 (7 bases). This CDR3 spans 13 amino acids. Trimming cost V 4 bases and J 10 bases, with 17 bases left between them. Germline V lookup: CDR1 SQVTM, CDR2 ANQGSEA. For the CDR3, the DNA is TGCAGCGTTGGGGTGTACGGGGGGCTAGAGCAGTTCTTC. Its translation: CSVGVYGGLEQFF.

This clone was observed a few times. This sequence joins TRBV28 and TRBJ1-1, with TRBD1 as a possible D gene (5 bases). The germline V gene has CDR1 MDHEN and CDR2 SYDVKM. The V and J ends lost 2 bases and 7 bases respectively, with 11 bases between them. The length of the CDR3 is 13 residues. CDR3 protein: CASSLIRDSEAFF. The DNA of the CDR3 is TGTGCCAGCAGTTTAATTCGCGACAGTGAAGCTTTCTTT. Combining the CDR3 with reference TRBV28 and TRBJ1-1 gives the whole variable domain DVKVTQSSRYLVKRTGEKVFLECVQDMDHENMFWYRQDPGLGLRLIYFSYDVKMKEKGDIPEGYSVSREKKERFSLILESASTNQTSMYLCASSLIRDSEAFFGQGTRLTVV.

This rearrangement joins TRBV27 to TRBJ2-7, with a tentative D call TRBD1 (6 bases). Germline V lookup: CDR1 MNHEY, CDR2 SMNVEV (reference sequence). This CDR3 comprises 15 residues. V was trimmed by 0 bases and J by 0 bases, leaving 9 bases between them. The CDR3 region has the DNA TGTGCCAGCAGTTTATCAGGGGGTTACTCCTACGAGCAGTACTTC. Translation gives CASSLSGGYSYEQYF.

The chain is built from TRBV6-6 and TRBJ1-1, with a tentative D call TRBD1 (5 bases). Between the trimmed V and J ends, which lost 2 bases and 0 bases, there was a span of 13 bases. Germline lookup yields CDR1 MNHNY and CDR2 SVGAGI (reference sequence). The CDR3 has 16 residues. This CDR3 is CASSYTSTAMNTEAFF. The DNA for the CDR3 is TGTGCCAGCAGTTACACATCGACAGCTATGAACACTGAAGCTTTCTTT.

The V gene is TRBV7-6, the J gene TRBJ2-7; D gene ambiguous. The V gene lost 4 bases and the J gene lost 6 bases, with 10 bases spanning the gap. Per germline, CDR1 SGHVS and CDR2 FNYEAQ. The CDR3 has 12 residues. The DNA for the CDR3 is TGTGCCAGCAGCTCCCTAGAAGGCGAGCAGTACTTC. Translating gives CASSSLEGEQYF.

The J gene is TRBJ1-4, the V gene TRBV7-6; D perhaps matches TRBD1 (5 bases). This CDR3 is 14 amino acids long. Germline assignment: CDR1 SGHVS and CDR2 FNYEAQ. V shed 5 bases and J shed 6 bases, with 13 bases lying between them. CDR3 sequence reads: CASSPFGGDEKLFF. CDR3 nucleotide sequence: TGTGCCAGCAGCCCATTCGGGGGGGATGAAAAACTGTTTTTT.

J is TRBJ1-1 and V is TRBV4-3, with 7 bases aligning to TRBD1. After removal of 4 bases from V and 0 bases from J, the junction contained 2 bases not matched to a gene. From germline, CDR1 is LGHNA and CDR2 YSLEER. The CDR3 runs to 14 residues. Written as DNA, the CDR3 is TGCGCCAGCAGCCTGACAGGGATGAACACTGAAGCTTTCTTT. Amino acids: CASSLTGMNTEAFF.